The 16 T cell receptor beta chains below all came from one sample that was sequenced in a study of blood T cell repertoires in COVID-19. TCRdb's copy holds only in-frame clones and misses some; the assay was immunoSEQ multiplex PCR. The table records under 250,000 clones, 70% to 90% of them present only once. Sequencing used peripheral blood. These receptors were collected from a woman aged 55-75 years with active or convalescent COVID-19.

There are a few counts of this clone. This chain's CDR3 is CASSFAGTGSGNTIYF. In DNA, the CDR3 is TGTGCCAGCAGCTTTGCCGGGACAGGGTCTGGAAACACCATATATTTT. The chain recombines TRBV11-2 with TRBJ1-3, with 9 bases identical to TRBD1. Germline lookup yields CDR1 SGHAT and CDR2 FQNNGV. V dropped 3 bases and J dropped 1; count of bases not matched to a gene: 4. This CDR3 has 16 amino acids.

CDR3 sequence (DNA): TGCGCCAGCAGCCAATGGTTTGTGGGGGCGCGAGGCTACACCTTC. This codes for CASSQWFVGARGYTF. The rearrangement links TRBV4-1 to TRBJ1-2; D is perhaps TRBD1 (6 bases). From germline, CDR1 is MGHRA and CDR2 YSYEKL. The CDR3 is 15 residues long. V lost 2 bases and J 8 bases, leaving 18 bases between the germline ends.

V usage is TRBV4-1 and J usage is TRBJ2-2, with D possibly matching TRBD2 (5 bases). CDR1 and CDR2 (germline): MGHRA, YSYEKL. CDR3 length equals 15 residues. V lost 4 bases, J lost 2 bases, and 11 bases lay in between. The CDR3 DNA sequence: TGCGCCAGCAGCCTACAGCGGAGTAACACCGGGGAGCTGTTTTTT. Protein sequence: CASSLQRSNTGELFF.

The chain recombines TRBV11-2 with TRBJ1-3; D call uncertain. This CDR3 has 13 amino acids. Trimming pared 3 bases from V and 4 bases from J, leaving 7 bases between. The germline V gene encodes CDR1 SGHAT and CDR2 FQNNGV. The CDR3 region has the DNA TGTGCCAGCAGCTTGTTAGCCGGAAACACCATATATTTT. Its translation is CASSLLAGNTIYF.

The rearrangement uses TRBV6-5 and TRBJ1-3; D is unclear. CDR3 length: 14 amino acids. Germline CDR1 is MNHEY and CDR2 is SVGAGI. Trimming shortened V by 8 bases and J by 0 bases, and 11 bases separated the two germline ends. CDR3 nucleotides: TGTGCCAGCGGAGGAGTGGGCTCTGGAAACACCATATATTTT. Protein: CASGGVGSGNTIYF.

The chain couples TRBV5-1 to TRBJ2-1, with 10 positions matching TRBD2. Germline V gene data show CDR1 as SGHRS and CDR2 as YFSETQ. With V trimmed by 2 bases and J by 4 bases, 3 bases remained unmatched. The CDR3 runs 15 residues. The CDR3 sequence is CASSFTSGEYNEQFF. In DNA form, the CDR3 reads TGCGCCAGCAGCTTCACTAGCGGGGAATACAATGAGCAGTTCTTC.

DNA for the CDR3: TGTGCCAGCAGTTACTCGCGGGTCGGGGAAAACTATGGCTACACCTTC. The encoded protein is CASSYSRVGENYGYTF. The V gene is TRBV6-6, the J gene TRBJ1-2; unclear D gene. Trimming removed 0 bases from V and 2 bases from J, with 13 bases in between. Germline assignment: CDR1 MNHNY and CDR2 SVGAGI (reference sequence). The CDR3 runs to 16 residues.

This clone was recorded once. V and J are TRBV9 and TRBJ2-1; TRBD1 agrees at 7 bases. Germline V gene data show CDR1 as SGDLS and CDR2 as YYNGEE. V was pared by 0 bases and J by 8 bases, with 20 bases of the junction left unmatched. This CDR3 is built from 19 residues. CDR3 DNA sequence: TGTGCCAGCAGCGTAGCTACCCTTCGGGACAGCGCATCCCAGGATGAGCAGTTCTTC. Translated: CASSVATLRDSASQDEQFF. Based on the CDR3 plus reference TRBV9 and TRBJ2-1, the full variable domain is DSGVTQTPKHLITATGQRVTLRCSPRSGDLSVYWYQQSLDQGLQFLIQYYNGEERAKGNILERFSAQQFPDLHSELNLSSLELGDSALYFCASSVATLRDSASQDEQFFGPGTRLTVL.

The rearrangement uses TRBV7-6 and TRBJ2-7, with 7 bases lining up with TRBD2. The CDR3 has 15 residues. From germline, CDR1 is SGHVS and CDR2 FNYEAQ. The ends lost 3 bases at V and 6 bases at J; junction bases unmatched: 11. The CDR3 DNA sequence: TGTGCCAGCAGCTTGGGGGGGGGAGACCTAGGCGAGCAGTACTTC. Protein sequence: CASSLGGGDLGEQYF. Based on the CDR3 plus reference TRBV7-6 and TRBJ2-7, the full variable domain is GAGVSQSPRYKVTKRGQDVALRCDPISGHVSLYWYRQALGQGPEFLTYFNYEAQQDKSGLPNDRFSAERPEGSISTLTIQRTEQRDSAMYRCASSLGGGDLGEQYFGPGTRLTVT.

V usage is TRBV5-1 and J usage is TRBJ2-7, with 10 bases identical to TRBD1. The V and J ends lost 5 bases and 3 bases, in that order; junction bases with no gene match: 8. CDR3 size: 15 residues. Germline loops: CDR1 SGHRS, CDR2 YFSETQ. The CDR3 protein is CASSPGTGAVYEQYV. Written as DNA, the CDR3 is TGCGCCAGCAGTCCCGGGACAGGGGCCGTCTACGAGCAGTACGTC.

The gene calls are TRBV6-5 and TRBJ1-2, with TRBD1 matching over 8 bases. The V segment lost 6 bases and the J segment 4 bases; nucleotides outside the gene matches: 4. Germline V lookup: CDR1 MNHEY, CDR2 SVGAGI. The CDR3 is made up of 13 amino acids. CDR3 in amino acids: CASRYGTGYGYTF. The DNA of the CDR3 is TGTGCCAGCAGATATGGGACAGGCTATGGCTACACCTTC.

The V call is TRBV18, the J call TRBJ1-1; D possibly corresponds to TRBD1 (6 bases). The CDR3 spans 15 residues. Germline V gene data show CDR1 as KGHSH and CDR2 as LQKENI. Trimming shortened V by 3 bases and J by 3 bases, and 14 bases separated the two germline ends. CDR3 in amino acids: CASSPSQGAYTEAFF. The CDR3 DNA sequence: TGTGCCAGCTCACCCTCACAGGGTGCCTACACTGAAGCTTTCTTT.

The chain uses TRBV5-1 and TRBJ1-1; no clear D gene. Germline-derived CDR1 and CDR2 are SGHRS and YFSETQ. Trimming stripped 0 bases from V and 1 base from J, with 10 bases between. The CDR3 sequence is 15 residues long. The CDR3 sequence: CASSLVKGGNTEAFF. As DNA, the CDR3 is TGCGCCAGCAGCTTGGTGAAGGGAGGGAACACTGAAGCTTTCTTT.

The chain uses TRBV5-1 and TRBJ2-2; D is perhaps TRBD1 (6 bases). The CDR3 extends over 15 amino acids. Per the germline V gene, CDR1 is SGHRS and CDR2 is YFSETQ. V lost 0 bases, J lost 4 bases, and 10 bases lay in between. This CDR3 is CASSLASGVTGELFF. CDR3 coding DNA: TGCGCCAGCAGCTTGGCCTCAGGGGTCACCGGGGAGCTGTTTTTT. Based on the CDR3 plus reference TRBV5-1 and TRBJ2-2, the full variable domain is KAGVTQTPRYLIKTRGQQVTLSCSPISGHRSVSWYQQTPGQGLQFLFEYFSETQRNKGNFPGRFSGRQFSNSRSEMNVSTLELGDSALYLCASSLASGVTGELFFGEGSRLTVL.

The V call is TRBV9, the J call TRBJ1-2; 7 nucleotides align to TRBD1. Germline values: CDR1 SGDLS, CDR2 YYNGEE. This CDR3 comprises 14 residues. The junction had 6 bases not matched to a gene; V was cut back by 7 bases and J by 0 bases. The CDR3 spells CASCRQGSNYGYTF. DNA of the CDR3: TGTGCCAGCTGCAGACAGGGCTCTAACTATGGCTACACCTTC.

This clone was detected once. V usage is TRBV5-4 and J usage is TRBJ2-2; D is undetermined. There are 14 residues in the CDR3. CDR1 is SGHNT and CDR2 is YYREEE in the germline V gene (reference sequence). Trimming shortened V by 2 bases and J by 1 base, and 6 bases separated the two germline ends. CDR3: CASSLRGNTGELFF. For the CDR3, the DNA is TGTGCCAGCAGCTTACGCGGGAACACCGGGGAGCTGTTTTTT.